The entry that follows covers one T cell receptor (beta chain) sequence. Its specificity is not known. Next came a second PCR, run for roughly 6 to 11 cycles, which used a sample-barcoded 5' primer along with a J-beta primer mix. TCRdb fed the 5' RACE reads into MiXCR, producing one record per CDR3 protein. The sample consists of about 1,600,000 distinct CDR3 sequences, approximately 42% of them appearing once. The data belong to a study of blood T cells in healthy people across ages. Findings of the study overall: CMV status of donors was unknown, possibly confounding expanded clonotype changes.

Trimming took off 1 base at V and 11 bases at J, with 10 bases between the two ends. The CDR3 has 12 residues. CDR1 is LGHDT, CDR2 YNNKEL, per germline (reference sequence). The chain is built from TRBV3-1 and TRBJ2-3; possible D gene TRBD2, 6 bases. The clonotype originates from a woman younger than 30 in good health. The sample consisted of blood. For the CDR3, the DNA is TGTGCCAGCAGCCAAGGGAGGGATGGGCAGTATTTT. The encoded protein is CASSQGRDGQYF.